This T cell receptor beta chain was observed in a study of T cell responses to AZD1222 COVID-19 vaccine. Study-level findings and limits: Unmutated variant regions reportedly attract nearly half of all spike-specific TCRs. Along spike, vaccine-associated CD4 TCRs were found throughout, with dominance at 160-218 and 743-854. Donor demographics were predominantly white British with a female majority; clonal diversity may be underestimated.

As concerns this clone: Its antigen is still unknown.

Analyses pooled second doses at about 4 or about 12 weeks. Measured with immunoSEQ multiplex PCR; TCRdb has only the in-frame clones, and not every one. The sample shows 58,000 or so clones, 80% to 90% of them seen only once. The TCR originated in an adult who received the AZD1222 COVID-19 vaccine. Here the sequenced sample was peripheral blood, taken 28 days after the second AZD1222 dose.

CDR3 DNA sequence: TGTGCCAGCAGTTATACCGGGACAGGGGGCTACACCGGGGAGCTGTTTTTT. It yields the protein CASSYTGTGGYTGELFF. This chain joins TRBV7-6 and TRBJ2-2; 12 bases match TRBD1. Germline-derived CDR1 and CDR2 are SGHVS and FNYEAQ. This CDR3 contains 17 residues. V was pared by 6 bases and J by 3 bases, with 8 bases of the junction left unmatched.